The next 12 T cell receptor beta chains were all read from a single sample in a study of long-term antiretroviral therapy in people with HIV. The assay, immunoSEQ v3.0, was run at survey level. Assay: immunoSEQ multiplex PCR; the TCRdb copy retains only in-frame clones and omits some. This sample has approximately 27,000 clones, with approximately 90% found just once. Sequenced material: unsorted PBMCs, taken 1.8 years after starting antiretroviral therapy. These receptors came from a woman younger than 35 with HIV.

This chain connects TRBV15 to TRBJ2-5; a possible D gene is TRBD2 (6 bases). Trimming took 4 bases from V and 2 from J, leaving 11 bases between them. CDR3 length equals 14 residues. Germline V gene data show CDR1 as LNHNV and CDR2 as YYDKDF (reference sequence). CDR3 coding DNA: TGTGCCACCAGCACTTTTAGCGGACAAGAGACCCAGTACTTC. Translation gives CATSTFSGQETQYF.

The genes are TRBV4-3 and TRBJ2-1, with D maybe TRBD2 (5 bases). Germline CDR1 and CDR2: LGHNA and YSLEER. The ends were cut back, 0 bases at V and 0 bases at J, with 12 bases in the middle. The CDR3 runs to 17 residues. CDR3 sequence reads: CASSQERLAGSYNEQFF. The DNA of the CDR3 is TGCGCCAGCAGCCAAGAGAGACTGGCGGGCTCCTACAATGAGCAGTTCTTC.

J is TRBJ2-3 and V is TRBV19, with 9 bases fitting TRBD2. Per germline, CDR1 LNHDA and CDR2 SQIVND (reference sequence). V shed 2 bases and J 1 base; nucleotides not matched to a gene: 4. The CDR3 runs to 16 residues. In DNA form, the CDR3 reads TGTGCCAGTAGTATACTAGCGGGGAGAGGCACAGATACGCAGTATTTT. Amino acids: CASSILAGRGTDTQYF.

This chain uses TRBV7-6 with TRBJ1-1, with TRBD1 matching over 7 bases. Germline V lookup: CDR1 SGHVS, CDR2 FNYEAQ. V trimming: 2 bases; J trimming: 4 bases; junction bases outside the gene matches: 1. This CDR3 has 13 amino acids. The CDR3 DNA reads TGTGCCAGCAGCTTACAGGGGGGCACTGAAGCTTTCTTT. This translates into CASSLQGGTEAFF.

This chain connects TRBV13 to TRBJ2-3; D gene ambiguous. Germline values: CDR1 PRHDT, CDR2 FYEKMQ (reference sequence). The CDR3 is 13 amino acids. V was cut by 3 bases and J by 2 bases, with 6 bases left in between. In DNA, the CDR3 is TGTGCCAGCAGCTTTCGCGTCACAGATACGCAGTATTTT. Encoded protein: CASSFRVTDTQYF.

This clone was seen only once. This chain links TRBV9 with TRBJ2-7, with 10 bases that match TRBD2. The V segment lost 9 bases and the J segment 3 bases; nucleotides outside the gene matches: 9. Looked up from germline, CDR1 is SGDLS and CDR2 is YYNGEE. There are 14 residues in the CDR3. The CDR3 region has the DNA TGTGCCAACGCAACCGGGACTAGCGTCTACGAGCAGTACTTC. Its translation is CANATGTSVYEQYF.

This chain uses TRBV20-1 with TRBJ1-5; D is unresolved. Deletions cut 3 bases from V and 6 bases from J, with 6 bases between. CDR1 is DFQATT, CDR2 SNEGSKA, per germline (reference sequence). The CDR3 has 11 amino acids. CDR3 region: CSARAGQPQHF. CDR3 DNA sequence: TGCAGTGCTAGGGCTGGTCAGCCCCAGCATTTT.

The rearrangement links TRBV10-3 to TRBJ1-6; D possibly corresponds to TRBD1 (6 bases). Deletions cut 1 base from V and 0 bases from J, with 13 bases between. CDR3 size: 18 residues. Germline V lookup: CDR1 ENHRY, CDR2 SYGVKD. The CDR3 spells CAISEFTGSRSYNSPLHF. CDR3 nucleotide sequence: TGTGCCATCAGTGAGTTTACAGGGAGTCGCTCCTATAATTCACCCCTCCACTTT.

This clone was counted between two and nine times. The CDR3 reads CASSLGSYEQYF. The DNA for the CDR3 is TGTGCCAGCAGCTTAGGATCTTACGAGCAGTACTTC. The chain has TRBV13 and TRBJ2-7; D is undetermined. V was shortened by 0 bases and J by 4 bases, with 4 bases between the two germline ends. CDR1 and CDR2 (germline): PRHDT, FYEKMQ (reference sequence). CDR3 length: 12 residues.

The chain couples TRBV6-4 to TRBJ2-2, with D possibly TRBD1 on 5 matching bases. The CDR3 covers 14 residues. CDR1 and CDR2 from the germline V gene are MRHNA and SNTAGT. V was clipped by 8 bases and J by 4 bases, with 14 bases between them. CDR3 nucleotide sequence: TGTGCCAGCTCGCAGGGCCTCAGCACCGGGGAGCTGTTTTTT. Protein sequence: CASSQGLSTGELFF.

The chain has TRBV6-5 and TRBJ1-5; D is unclear. CDR1 and CDR2 from the germline V gene are MNHEY and SVGAGI. The CDR3 spans 14 residues. V was shortened by 4 bases and J by 2 bases, with 9 bases between the two germline ends. The CDR3 coding sequence is TGTGCCAGCAGTTGGGGTCGGGGCAATCAGCCCCAGCATTTT. Encoded protein: CASSWGRGNQPQHF.

The rearrangement joins TRBV6-1 to TRBJ2-2, with D possibly TRBD1 on 6 matching bases. Trimming took off 0 bases at V and 7 bases at J, with 9 bases between the two ends. CDR3 size: 14 residues. Looked up from germline, CDR1 is MNHNS and CDR2 is SASEGT. The CDR3 sequence is CASSEAQTGGELFF. DNA for the CDR3: TGTGCCAGCAGTGAAGCGCAGACAGGCGGGGAGCTGTTTTTT.